This TCR beta chain is drawn from a study of blood T cell repertoires in COVID-19. At the level of the study: Whether acute or convalescent, the COVID-19 samples came from the United States, Italy and Spain. PBMCs, B-cell-depleted T cells, or T cells were the source of the cDNA or gDNA that made up the material.

In the authors' methods: Reference gene primer amplification in the assay estimated nucleated cell counts. Only in-frame clones appear in the TCRdb table, and some are missing; sequencing was by immunoSEQ multiplex PCR. That table supplies the V and J calls and clone size; D and trimming were determined from the DNA. Of about 150,000 clones listed, 65% to 90% were seen once; the top ten hold about 12%. The Seattle patients, enrolled during active infection, were followed longitudinally. This clone has only one observation. This CDR3 is built from 12 residues. Trimming removed 7 bases from V and 7 bases from J; junction bases left unmatched: 6.

This TCR derives from a woman aged 55 to 70 with COVID-19, enrolled during active disease. The rearrangement links TRBV12-3 or TRBV12-4 to TRBJ1-2; 7 bases line up with TRBD1. Material: peripheral blood. The CDR3 region has the DNA TGTGCCAGCAACACAGGGGCTGGTGGCTACACCTTC. It is translated as CASNTGAGGYTF.